This T cell receptor (beta chain) was captured in a study of blood T cell repertoires in COVID-19. At the level of the study: Collection of acute and convalescent COVID-19 samples took place in the United States, Italy and Spain. In each case, the material was cDNA or gDNA derived from T cells, B-cell-depleted T cells, or PBMCs.

This clone has a single count. Germline CDR1 and CDR2: SGHVS and FQNEAQ. This CDR3 has 14 amino acids. The ends were cut back, 5 bases at V and 3 bases at J, with 13 bases in the middle. The repertoire was sequenced with immunoSEQ multiplex PCR; TCRdb's copy has only in-frame clones and lacks some. This sample yields 75,000 to 95,000 clones, of which 65% to 85% are seen a single time; around 5.8% belongs to the top ten. The V gene is TRBV7-8, the J gene TRBJ1-2; tentatively, D is TRBD1 (6 bases). Sequenced: peripheral blood. The origin of this receptor is a man aged 55-75 years with acute or convalescent COVID-19. The CDR3 nucleotides are TGTGCCAGCAGCACTCGGGACACCTACTATGGCTACACCTTC. Protein sequence: CASSTRDTYYGYTF. Drawing the rest from reference TRBV7-8 and TRBJ1-2, the complete variable domain is GAGVSQSPRYKVAKRGQDVALRCDPISGHVSLFWYQQALGQGPEFLTYFQNEAQLDKSGLPSDRFFAERPEGSVSTLKIQRTQQEDSAVYLCASSTRDTYYGYTFGSGTRLTVV.